These T cell receptor beta chains were read from a single sample in a study of T cells in Graves' hyperthyroidism and ophthalmopathy. Using its own MiXCR run on the multiplex PCR reads, TCRdb lists one record per CDR3 protein. The table includes approximately 600,000 distinct CDR3 sequences, roughly 15% detected once. The sequencing sample was made of blood. The origin of the receptors is a woman in her thirties or forties with Graves' ophthalmopathy. CDR3s include the opening cysteine and the closing phenylalanine or tryptophan. D genes are given only for firm matches. Rows may omit the clone size; those that give it use once, few, many or a size class.

TRBJ1-2,NA,TRBV2,NA,CASTKPPNSGYTF,TGTGCCAGCACTAAACCTCCCAATTCGGGCTACACCTTC
TRBJ2-7,NA,TRBV20-1,many,CSRALSWWEQYF,TGCTCCCGGGCCCTTAGTTGGTGGGAGCAGTACTTC
TRBJ1-5,NA,TRBV20-1,many,CSARDLDGQPQHF,TGCAGTGCTAGAGATCTGGACGGTCAGCCCCAGCATTTT
TRBJ1-1,NA,TRBV3-1,few,CASSWGSGPAEAFF,TGTGCCAGCAGCTGGGGTTCGGGTCCGGCTGAAGCTTTCTTT
TRBJ2-5,TRBD1,TRBV5-1,many,CASSLVGQGSPETQYF,TGCGCCAGCAGCTTGGTGGGACAGGGTAGTCCAGAGACCCAGTACTTC
TRBJ2-7,NA,TRBV27,many,CASSLSERYEQYF,TGTGCCAGCAGTTTATCGGAGCGGTACGAGCAGTACTTC
TRBJ2-7,TRBD2,TRBV19,NA,CASSIGGRNEQYF,TGTGCCAGTAGTATTGGCGGGAGGAATGAGCAGTACTTC
TRBJ1-5,NA,TRBV15,NA,CATSRAGLDYQPQHF,TGTGCCACCAGCAGAGCAGGGCTTGACTATCAGCCCCAGCATTTT
TRBJ2-2,TRBD2,TRBV28,NA,CASSFWLGRAHTGELFF,TGTGCCAGCAGTTTCTGGCTCGGGAGGGCCCACACCGGGGAGCTGTTTTTT
TRBJ1-2,TRBD1,TRBV28,many,CASRPSGQNYGYTF,TGTGCCAGCAGACCCTCGGGACAGAACTATGGCTACACCTTC
TRBJ1-1,NA,TRBV5-1,many,CASSLVGGLNTEAFF,TGCGCCAGCAGCTTGGTTGGGGGCCTGAACACTGAAGCTTTCTTT
TRBJ2-3,TRBD2,TRBV29-1,few,CSGLREEFTQYF,TGCAGCGGGCTCCGGGAGGAGTTTACGCAGTATTTT
TRBJ1-2,TRBD1,TRBV6-5,few,CASSYRGQRSLAYGYTF,TGTGCCAGCAGTTACCGGGGACAGCGATCTCTAGCCTATGGCTACACCTTC
TRBJ2-7,TRBD2,TRBV19,NA,CASSIEGTSSSYEQYF,TGTGCCAGTAGTATAGAAGGGACTAGCAGCTCCTACGAGCAGTACTTC
TRBJ1-1,NA,TRBV12-3/TRBV12-4,medium-sized,CASSSIWTESNTEAFF,TGTGCCAGCAGTTCTATATGGACGGAATCGAACACTGAAGCTTTCTTT
TRBJ2-7,NA,TRBV6-1,NA,CASSRPGLGAYEQYF,TGTGCCAGCAGTCGACCGGGACTCGGAGCCTACGAGCAGTACTTC
TRBJ2-2,TRBD2,TRBV11-2,few,CASSKTALAGVVSTGELFF,TGTGCCAGCAGTAAAACCGCGCTAGCGGGAGTTGTGAGCACCGGGGAGCTGTTTTTT
TRBJ1-2,NA,TRBV5-1,many,CASSLDSSQRGYTF,TGCGCCAGCAGCTTGGACTCCTCTCAGCGGGGCTACACCTTC
TRBJ2-4,NA,TRBV6-5,many,CASSYSGREKKNIQYF,TGTGCCAGCAGTTACTCGGGGCGGGAAAAGAAAAACATTCAGTACTTC
TRBJ1-1,NA,TRBV11-1,many,CASSRGLLNTEAFF,TGTGCCAGCAGCCGAGGGCTTTTGAACACTGAAGCTTTCTTT
TRBJ1-1,TRBD1,TRBV6-2/TRBV6-3,many,CASSRQGTDTEAFF,TGTGCCAGCAGCAGACAGGGGACGGACACTGAAGCTTTCTTT
TRBJ2-7,NA,TRBV12-3/TRBV12-4,few,CASRMGTIYEQYF,TGTGCCAGCAGAATGGGGACAATCTACGAGCAGTACTTC
TRBJ2-2,NA,TRBV6-2/TRBV6-3,many,CASGWTAGSRTGELFF,TGTGCCAGCGGCTGGACCGCAGGGTCGCGCACCGGGGAGCTGTTTTTT
TRBJ1-1,NA,TRBV6-2/TRBV6-3,many,CASSYMGEAFF,TGTGCCAGCAGTTACATGGGAGAAGCTTTCTTT
TRBJ2-7,TRBD1,TRBV10-3,many,CAIRTGQTYEQYF,TGTGCCATCAGAACGGGACAGACCTACGAGCAGTACTTC
TRBJ1-1,NA,TRBV2,many,CASIWDTEAFF,TGTGCCAGCATCTGGGACACTGAAGCTTTCTTT
TRBJ1-2,NA,TRBV27,many,CASSLRAGQANYGYTF,TGTGCCAGCAGCTTAAGGGCGGGTCAAGCTAACTATGGCTACACCTTC